The rows below give T cell receptor beta chains drawn from one sample of a study of Ad26.COV2.S vaccination and SARS-CoV-2 variants. Sequencing was performed with immunoSEQ multiplex PCR; in TCRdb, only in-frame clones are kept and a portion is missing. The profile shows fewer than 600,000 clones, about nine tenths of them singletons. The specimen was peripheral blood, collected in a trial of Ad26.COV2.S vaccine versus placebo. The receptor set was obtained from a person aged 18-65 years who received the Ad26.COV2.S COVID-19 vaccine or a placebo. CDR3s include the opening cysteine and the closing phenylalanine or tryptophan. D genes are given only for firm matches. A clone size is listed for some rows: how often the clone was seen (once, few, many), or a class if it is expanded.

D gene,V gene,clone size,J gene,CDR3 DNA,CDR3 protein
.,TRBV19,.,TRBJ2-4,TGTGCCAGTAGTTTGGACTCGGTAAACATTCAGTACTTC,CASSLDSVNIQYF
.,TRBV4-2,.,TRBJ2-5,TGTGCCAGCAGCCAAGGGCAGGAGACCCAGTACTTC,CASSQGQETQYF
.,TRBV28,.,TRBJ1-1,TGTGCCAGCAGTTTATGGGCAGGGCCGAACACTGAAGCTTTCTTT,CASSLWAGPNTEAFF
.,TRBV6-5,.,TRBJ2-2,TGTGCCAGCAGTTATTATCCCGGGGAGCTGTTTTTT,CASSYYPGELFF
.,TRBV2,.,TRBJ1-2,TGTGCCAGCAGTGAGCGGGGCAGTCAAACTAGTGGCTACACCTTC,CASSERGSQTSGYTF
.,TRBV27,.,TRBJ2-7,TGTGCCAGCAGGGGATTTGGGGAAGGCTACGAGCAGTACTTC,CASRGFGEGYEQYF
.,TRBV7-6,.,TRBJ2-3,TGTGCCAGCAGCTTAAGGGGGACACATTCTATTTCAAGCACAGATACGCAGTATTTT,CASSLRGTHSISSTDTQYF
.,TRBV11-2,once,TRBJ1-5,TGTGCCAGCAGCCACGGAAGTCAGCCCCAGCATTTT,CASSHGSQPQHF
.,TRBV7-2,.,TRBJ1-4,TGTGCCAGCAGGCCCACAGGGACAACTAATGAAAAACTGTTTTTT,CASRPTGTTNEKLFF
TRBD1,TRBV28,.,TRBJ1-5,TGTGCCAGCAGTTCATTATCAGGGGGCGGAGGTAATCAGCCCCAGCATTTT,CASSSLSGGGGNQPQHF
.,TRBV5-1,.,TRBJ2-7,TGCGCCAGCAGCTTTCAGGGGAGGGACGAGCAGTACTTC,CASSFQGRDEQYF
TRBD1,TRBV24-1,.,TRBJ2-7,TGTGCCACCAGTTCCGCGGACAGGGGGTACGAGCAGTACTTC,CATSSADRGYEQYF
TRBD1,TRBV6-5,.,TRBJ1-2,TGTGCCAGCAGTTACTTGTCAGGGGGGAACTATGGCTACACCTTC,CASSYLSGGNYGYTF
.,TRBV10-3,.,TRBJ2-7,TGTGCCATCAGTGAGGGGTACGAGCAGTACTTC,CAISEGYEQYF
.,TRBV5-6,.,TRBJ2-5,TGTGCCAGCACCCCCGGGACAAGGCGGAGGCAAGAGACCCAGTACTTC,CASTPGTRRRQETQYF
.,TRBV2,.,TRBJ2-7,TGTGCCAGCAGTGAATTAGGACGGTCTCTCGGCTACGAGCAGTACTTC,CASSELGRSLGYEQYF
.,TRBV14,.,TRBJ2-3,TGTGCCAGCAGCCACTCCCCCGGGGCAGGAGAGTCAGATACGCAGTATTTT,CASSHSPGAGESDTQYF
.,TRBV19,.,TRBJ1-3,TGTGCCAGTAGTATCTTAAACCGGCCCTCTGGAAACACCATATATTTT,CASSILNRPSGNTIYF
.,TRBV5-5,once,TRBJ2-6,TGTGCCAGCGCCCTCTGGGAGTCTGGGGCCAACGTCCTGACTTTC,CASALWESGANVLTF
TRBD1,TRBV7-9,.,TRBJ2-2,TGTGCCAGCAGGACTCGGGACAGTCCCACCGGGGAGCTGTTTTTT,CASRTRDSPTGELFF
.,TRBV5-6,once,TRBJ2-5,TGTGCCAGCAGCTTGCAGGAGACCCAGTACTTC,CASSLQETQYF
.,TRBV18,.,TRBJ2-3,TGTGCCAGCTCACCCTCTGTCACAGATACGCAGTATTTT,CASSPSVTDTQYF
TRBD2,TRBV3-1/TRBV3-2,.,TRBJ2-1,TGTGCCAGCAGGCCTAGCGGGAGGAAAGACAATGAGCAGTTCTTC,CASRPSGRKDNEQFF
TRBD2,TRBV5-1,.,TRBJ2-1,TGCGCCAGCAGCGGGGGGACTAGCGGAGCGAATGAGCAGTTCTTC,CASSGGTSGANEQFF
.,TRBV5-1,once,TRBJ2-1,TGCGCCAGCAGCTTCGGGCAGGGTGGGTATGAGCAGTTCTTC,CASSFGQGGYEQFF
.,TRBV19,.,TRBJ2-3,TGTGCCAGTAGGGATGCTAGCGAGGCCAAGGGGGCGCAGTATTTT,CASRDASEAKGAQYF
TRBD1,TRBV4-1,.,TRBJ1-2,TGCGCCAGCAGCCACCTGGGACAGAACTATGGCTACACCTTC,CASSHLGQNYGYTF
.,TRBV4-3,.,TRBJ1-4,TGCGCCAGCAGCCCAGGGGTGCGTATCAATAATGAAAAACTGTTTTTT,CASSPGVRINNEKLFF
.,TRBV18,once,TRBJ2-5,TGTGCCAGCTCACGGGGAGGACAAGAGACCCAGTACTTC,CASSRGGQETQYF
.,TRBV7-2,.,TRBJ1-2,TGTGCCAGCAGCTCCTCCTCCTATGGCTACACCTTC,CASSSSSYGYTF
TRBD2,TRBV18,few,TRBJ2-5,TGTGCCAGCTCACCCCGGAGCGGGGGTGGAGAGACCCAGTACTTC,CASSPRSGGGETQYF
TRBD2,TRBV27,.,TRBJ2-1,TGTGCCAGCAGCGGGGGGGGAGTGAACTACAATGAGCAGTTCTTC,CASSGGGVNYNEQFF
.,TRBV27,.,TRBJ1-2,TGTGCCAGCAGTAGGTGGGGGGCCAACTATGGCTACACCTTC,CASSRWGANYGYTF
.,TRBV28,.,TRBJ1-4,TGTGCCAGCGCCCCCTCACCCCCAGGGACAACTAATGAAAAACTGTTTTTT,CASAPSPPGTTNEKLFF
TRBD1,TRBV27,.,TRBJ2-7,TGTGCCAGCAGTTTAACTTACAGGGGAACCTACGAGCAGTACTTC,CASSLTYRGTYEQYF
.,TRBV19,.,TRBJ1-2,TGTGCCAGTAGTATAGGACCGAGCAGGGGCAGCGGCTACACCTTC,CASSIGPSRGSGYTF
TRBD1,TRBV5-5,.,TRBJ2-1,TGTGCCAGCACCCTCGGACAGGCCAATCCTTACTACAATGAGCAGTTCTTC,CASTLGQANPYYNEQFF
.,TRBV7-2,once,TRBJ2-3,TGTGCCAGCACCCTAACCGAGGGCGGGGGCACAGATACGCAGTATTTT,CASTLTEGGGTDTQYF
TRBD2,TRBV29-1,.,TRBJ2-7,TGCAGCGCCTCTCTAGCGGGGGGATACGAGCAGTACTTC,CSASLAGGYEQYF
.,TRBV19,few,TRBJ2-1,TGTGCCAGTAGTTCGCTCGGTAGCGATGGGGATGAGCAGTTCTTC,CASSSLGSDGDEQFF
.,TRBV27,.,TRBJ2-1,TGTGCCAGCAGTCCAACAGCTTCCAATGAGCAGTTCTTC,CASSPTASNEQFF
.,TRBV7-2,.,TRBJ2-3,TGTGCCAGCAGCTTAGGGATAGCGTACAGCACAGATACGCAGTATTTT,CASSLGIAYSTDTQYF
TRBD1,TRBV7-9,.,TRBJ2-1,TGTGCCAGCAGCTTAGATCGGGACAGACCCTACAATGAGCAGTTCTTC,CASSLDRDRPYNEQFF
.,TRBV18,few,TRBJ1-6,TGTGCCAGCTCACCACGCTCCCCCACCAATTCACCCCTCCACTTT,CASSPRSPTNSPLHF
TRBD2,TRBV30,.,TRBJ2-1,TGTGCCACCGGACTAGCGGGGGGGCCCCAGTTCTTC,CATGLAGGPQFF
TRBD1,TRBV13,.,TRBJ1-4,TGTGCCAGCAGCTTAAGGACAGGGGGCTTAAGGGCTAATGAAAAACTGTTTTTT,CASSLRTGGLRANEKLFF
.,TRBV5-1,few,TRBJ2-7,TGCGCCAGCAGACAAGACGCCTACGAGCAGTACTTC,CASRQDAYEQYF
TRBD2,TRBV7-9,.,TRBJ2-1,TGTGCCAGCAGCTTAAGGGAGGGGCTTAACAATGAGCAGTTCTTC,CASSLREGLNNEQFF
.,TRBV7-2,once,TRBJ1-2,TGTGCCAGCAGCCCCGGTTCGGGCTATGGCTACACCTTC,CASSPGSGYGYTF
TRBD1,TRBV7-9,.,TRBJ1-4,TGTGCCAGCAGCTTACGACAGGGTTATTATGAAAAACTGTTTTTT,CASSLRQGYYEKLFF
.,TRBV7-9,.,TRBJ2-3,TGTGCCAGCAGCTTCGACAGTTACTACACAGATACGCAGTATTTT,CASSFDSYYTDTQYF
.,TRBV3-1/TRBV3-2,.,TRBJ2-7,TGTGCCAGCAGCCATCGCGGCGTCTACGAGCAGTACTTC,CASSHRGVYEQYF